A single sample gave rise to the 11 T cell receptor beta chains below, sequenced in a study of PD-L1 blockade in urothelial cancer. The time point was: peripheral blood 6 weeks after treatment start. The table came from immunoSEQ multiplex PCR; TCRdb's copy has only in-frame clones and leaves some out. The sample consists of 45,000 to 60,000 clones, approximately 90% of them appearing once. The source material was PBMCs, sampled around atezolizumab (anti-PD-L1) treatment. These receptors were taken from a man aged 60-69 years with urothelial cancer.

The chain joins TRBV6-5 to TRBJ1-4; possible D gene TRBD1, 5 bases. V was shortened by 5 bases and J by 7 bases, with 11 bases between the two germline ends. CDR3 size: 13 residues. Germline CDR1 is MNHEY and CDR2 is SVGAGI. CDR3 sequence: CASSAGTFEKLFF. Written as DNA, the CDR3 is TGTGCCAGCAGTGCCGGGACTTTTGAAAAACTGTTTTTT.

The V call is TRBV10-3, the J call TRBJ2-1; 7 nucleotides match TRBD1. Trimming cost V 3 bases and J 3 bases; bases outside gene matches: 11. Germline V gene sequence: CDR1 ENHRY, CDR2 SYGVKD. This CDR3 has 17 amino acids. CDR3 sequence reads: CAISDSPGQANYNEQFF. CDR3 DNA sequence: TGTGCCATCAGTGATTCCCCTGGACAGGCTAACTACAATGAGCAGTTCTTC.

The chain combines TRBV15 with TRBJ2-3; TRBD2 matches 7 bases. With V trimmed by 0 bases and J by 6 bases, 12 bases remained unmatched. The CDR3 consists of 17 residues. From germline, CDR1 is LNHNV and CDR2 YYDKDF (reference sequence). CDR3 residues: CATSRDSWEGKGDTQYF. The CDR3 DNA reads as TGTGCCACCAGCAGAGATTCGTGGGAGGGGAAGGGGGATACGCAGTATTTT.

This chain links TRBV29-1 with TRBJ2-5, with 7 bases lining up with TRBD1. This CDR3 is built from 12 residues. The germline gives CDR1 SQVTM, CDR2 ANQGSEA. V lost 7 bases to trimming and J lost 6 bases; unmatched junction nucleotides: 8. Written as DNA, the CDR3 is TGCAGCGGGGACAGCGGCAGGAAGACCCAGTACTTC. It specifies CSGDSGRKTQYF.

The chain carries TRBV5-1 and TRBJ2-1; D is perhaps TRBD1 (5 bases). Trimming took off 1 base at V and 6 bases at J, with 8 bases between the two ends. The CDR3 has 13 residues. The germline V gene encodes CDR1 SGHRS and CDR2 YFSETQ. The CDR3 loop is CASSLLQGNEQFF. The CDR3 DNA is TGCGCCAGCAGCTTGCTGCAGGGCAATGAGCAGTTCTTC.

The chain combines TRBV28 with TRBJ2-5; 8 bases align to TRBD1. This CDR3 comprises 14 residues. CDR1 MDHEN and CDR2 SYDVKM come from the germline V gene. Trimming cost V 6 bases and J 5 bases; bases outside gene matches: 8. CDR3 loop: CASRAQGAWETQYF. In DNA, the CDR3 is TGTGCCAGCAGGGCCCAGGGGGCGTGGGAGACCCAGTACTTC.

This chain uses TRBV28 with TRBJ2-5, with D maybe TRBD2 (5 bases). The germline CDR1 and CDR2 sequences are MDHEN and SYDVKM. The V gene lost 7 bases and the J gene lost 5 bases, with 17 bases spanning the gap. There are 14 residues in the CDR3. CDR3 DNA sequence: TGTGCCAGCACTTCGGTCGGGGTCGGGGAGACCCAGTACTTC. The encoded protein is CASTSVGVGETQYF.

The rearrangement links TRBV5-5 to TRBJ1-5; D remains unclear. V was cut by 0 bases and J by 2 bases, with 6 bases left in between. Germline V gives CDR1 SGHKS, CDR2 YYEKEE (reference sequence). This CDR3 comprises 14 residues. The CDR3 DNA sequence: TGTGCCAGCAGCTTGGACAGCCGCAATCAGCCCCAGCATTTT. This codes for CASSLDSRNQPQHF.

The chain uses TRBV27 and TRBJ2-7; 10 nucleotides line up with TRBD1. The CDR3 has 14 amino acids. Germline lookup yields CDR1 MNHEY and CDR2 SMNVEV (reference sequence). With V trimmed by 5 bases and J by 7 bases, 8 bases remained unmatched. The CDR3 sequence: CASSVRTGGVEQYF. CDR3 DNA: TGTGCCAGCAGTGTCCGGACAGGGGGAGTAGAGCAGTACTTC.

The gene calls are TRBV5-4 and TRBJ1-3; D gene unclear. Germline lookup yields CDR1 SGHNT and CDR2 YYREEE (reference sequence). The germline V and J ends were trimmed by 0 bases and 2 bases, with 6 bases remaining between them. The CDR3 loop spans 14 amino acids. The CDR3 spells CASSLGGAGNTIYF. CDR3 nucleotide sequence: TGTGCCAGCAGCTTGGGCGGGGCTGGAAACACCATATATTTT.

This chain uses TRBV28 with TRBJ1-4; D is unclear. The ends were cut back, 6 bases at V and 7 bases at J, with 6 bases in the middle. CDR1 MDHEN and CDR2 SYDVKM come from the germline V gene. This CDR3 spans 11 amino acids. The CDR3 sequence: CASSPGEKLFF. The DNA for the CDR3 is TGTGCCAGCAGCCCGGGTGAAAAACTGTTTTTT.